This T cell receptor beta chain is drawn from a study of cytomegalovirus exposure and HLA in healthy donors. Clones were read by immunoSEQ multiplex PCR, and TCRdb kept only the in-frame ones, dropping some. Of tens of thousands of clones listed, roughly 94% were seen once; the top ten hold 5.8%. Study-wide points: Despite most TCR sequences being rare, some public TCRs occurred in many donors. Reportedly, cytomegalovirus status was diagnosed with high sensitivity and specificity. A few chains tied to CMV proved CMV antigen-specific in vitro.

V was cut by 3 bases and J by 2 bases, with 10 bases left in between. This CDR3 has 14 amino acids. Germline assignment: CDR1 LNHDA and CDR2 SQIVND (reference sequence). A remark on this clone: Its specificity is not known.

The donors belonged to the 120-subject validation cohort, separate from the approximately 670-subject first cohort. The source is a woman under 30 in good health and CMV-seropositive. V and J are TRBV19 and TRBJ1-2; D not certain. Sequencing was done on a sample of PBMCs. The CDR3 here is CASSMTARNYGYTF. The DNA for the CDR3 is TGTGCCAGTAGTATGACGGCGAGGAACTATGGCTACACCTTC.